Reported below is one T cell receptor beta chain. Its antigen is unknown. Oncomine TCR Beta short-read sequencing was applied to DNA from cultured CD4+ T cells. Investigators obtained genomic DNA by extraction from cultured CD4+ T cells. Via MiXCR, TCRdb re-called the PCR reads, giving one row per CDR3 protein. Counted here are roughly 17,000 distinct CDR3 sequences, around 72% occurring once; the ten biggest clones make up around 8.7%. This CDR3 has 15 amino acids. Germline trimming cut 3 bases from V and 2 bases from J; bases unmatched to any gene: 3. Germline CDR1 is SNHLY and CDR2 is FYNNEI. These data belong to a study of vaccination and CD4 T cells after COVID-19. Described treatment: roughly 11-day PBMC culture with coronavirus spike peptide pools or control peptides (ViraFEST assay). Findings and caveats of the study: Researchers report that 304 of 307 vaccine-specific clones in convalescent patients proved spike mono-reactive.

The source material was CD4+ T cells from blood, cultured in vitro, sampled after SARS-CoV-2 vaccination. The TCR comes from a human donor who received a COVID-19 vaccine. The chain recombines TRBV2 with TRBJ2-1; TRBD1 matches 8 bases. The CDR3: CASSDGTGTYNEQFF. CDR3 in DNA: TGTGCCAGCAGTGATGGGACAGGTACCTACAATGAGCAGTTCTTC.